The 14 T cell receptor beta chains presented below share a single source sample, sequenced in a study of T cell repertoires in cytomegalovirus infection. TCRdb re-called the reads with MiXCR, one entry per CDR3 protein. The repertoire includes around 530,000 distinct CDR3 sequences, around 27% of them detected once, and around 14% sits in the top ten. Source material: PBMCs. The source is a human donor in good health (CMV status not recorded). Some clones in this sample may be carry-over from other donors' samples.

The CDR3 sequence: CASSPREGDTEAFF. CDR3 nucleotides: TGTGCCAGCTCACCCCGCGAGGGGGACACTGAAGCTTTCTTT. This rearrangement joins TRBV18 to TRBJ1-1; TRBD1 is a possible D gene (6 bases). The germline V and J ends were trimmed by 3 bases and 3 bases, with 11 bases remaining between them. The CDR3 is 14 amino acids. Germline V gene lookup returns CDR1 KGHSH and CDR2 LQKENI.

This clonotype was observed many times. This chain joins TRBV7-3 and TRBJ2-7; no reliable D call. With 2 bases removed from V and 2 bases from J, the gap between germline ends came to 7 bases. The germline gives CDR1 SGHTA, CDR2 FQGTGA. CDR3 length: 13 residues. The CDR3 loop reads CASSLSGAYEQYF. CDR3 sequence (DNA): TGTGCCAGCAGCTTATCCGGAGCCTACGAGCAGTACTTC.

The V and J genes are TRBV6-5 and TRBJ2-7, with D uncertain. Germline V gene data show CDR1 as MNHEY and CDR2 as SVGAGI. V lost 10 bases to trimming and J lost 2 bases, with 15 bases between them. The CDR3 length is 13 residues. CDR3 nucleotides: TGTGCCACCCAGGACCTGAATACCTACGAGCAGTACTTC. Translation: CATQDLNTYEQYF.

This chain joins TRBV20-1 and TRBJ2-6; 12 nucleotides agree with TRBD2. With V trimmed by 5 bases and J by 2 bases, 7 bases remained unmatched. Germline V gene data show CDR1 as DFQATT and CDR2 as SNEGSKA (reference sequence). The CDR3 extends over 17 amino acids. The CDR3 loop reads CSAPSTSGRAGANVLTF. The CDR3 DNA follows: TGCAGTGCTCCATCGACTAGCGGGAGAGCTGGGGCCAACGTCCTGACTTTC.

In this sample, this clonotype turned up many times. V usage is TRBV7-2 and J usage is TRBJ2-7; TRBD1 matches at 10 bases. Germline CDR1 is SGHTA and CDR2 is FQGNSA. The CDR3 totals 14 residues. With 3 bases clipped from V and 4 bases from J, the junction kept 3 bases outside the gene matches. Written as DNA, the CDR3 is TGTGCCAGCAGCTTCGACAGGGGGCTTTACGAGCAGTACTTC. Its translation: CASSFDRGLYEQYF.

The chain combines TRBV4-3 with TRBJ1-2, with TRBD1 matching 9 bases. There are 16 residues in the CDR3. Trimming removed 4 bases from V and 7 bases from J; junction bases left unmatched: 13. Germline V gene data show CDR1 as LGHNA and CDR2 as YSLEER. CDR3 protein: CASSLQPGTGTRGYTF. The CDR3 nucleotides are TGCGCCAGCAGCCTACAACCCGGGACAGGGACCCGTGGCTACACCTTC.

This sequence joins TRBV7-2 and TRBJ1-1; 9 bases map to TRBD1. CDR3 length: 14 residues. Trimming took 5 bases from V and 4 from J; bases not matched to a gene: 5. CDR1 is SGHTA and CDR2 is FQGNSA in the germline V gene. The DNA for the CDR3 is TGTGCCAGCAGCACCAGACAGGGGGGCACTGAAGCTTTCTTT. Protein product: CASSTRQGGTEAFF.

The CDR3 DNA reads TGTGCCATCAGTGATCCCGTGACTCTCGATGGCCCCGGTGAAGCTTTCTTT. Protein product: CAISDPVTLDGPGEAFF. The rearrangement links TRBV10-3 to TRBJ1-1; D gene uncertain. CDR3 size: 17 residues. V shed 3 bases and J shed 7 bases, with 24 bases lying between them. Germline CDR1 reads ENHRY; CDR2 reads SYGVKD.

The rearrangement links TRBV5-4 to TRBJ1-3; D is possibly TRBD1 (5 bases). With 4 bases removed from V and 9 bases from J, the gap between germline ends came to 11 bases. Germline CDR1 is SGHNT and CDR2 is YYREEE (reference sequence). The CDR3 has 12 amino acids. DNA for the CDR3: TGTGCCAGCAGCCGGGACTTTGGCACCATATATTTT. Its protein product is CASSRDFGTIYF.

This clonotype was detected a few times. V usage is TRBV5-6 and J usage is TRBJ1-4; tentative D call: TRBD1 (5 bases). The CDR3 extends over 13 amino acids. Looked up from germline, CDR1 is SGHDT and CDR2 is YYEEEE. The V gene lost 4 bases and the J gene lost 8 bases, with 12 bases spanning the gap. CDR3 amino acids: CASSRGLGEKLFF. In DNA, the CDR3 is TGTGCCAGCAGCCGGGGACTCGGAGAAAAACTGTTTTTT.

This chain links TRBV20-1 with TRBJ2-2, with D possibly being TRBD1 or TRBD2 (6 bases each). Germline V gene sequence: CDR1 DFQATT, CDR2 SNEGSKA (reference sequence). The CDR3 is 18 amino acids. Trimming left V 3 bases short and J 3 bases short, with 23 bases between. The chain's CDR3 is CSAREGLNRDLDTGELFF. Here the CDR3 DNA reads TGCAGTGCTAGGGAGGGATTAAACAGGGATTTGGACACCGGGGAGCTGTTTTTT.

This clonotype was detected many times. The J gene is TRBJ1-6, the V gene TRBV7-2; TRBD1 matches 9 bases. In germline, CDR1 is SGHTA, CDR2 FQGNSA. The length of the CDR3 is 15 residues. V trimming: 5 bases; J trimming: 9 bases; junction bases outside the gene matches: 8. This CDR3 is CASSATGTGRSPLHF. The CDR3 nucleotides are TGTGCCAGCAGCGCCACCGGGACAGGGCGTTCACCCCTCCACTTT.

This clonotype was seen many times. The chain uses TRBV12-3 or TRBV12-4 and TRBJ2-5; tentative D call: TRBD1 (5 bases). The length of the CDR3 is 14 residues. V was shortened by 6 bases and J by 1 base, with 12 bases between the two germline ends. The DNA for the CDR3 is TGTGCCAGCAGGGTTCATGGGGCCCAAGAGACCCAGTACTTC. As protein: CASRVHGAQETQYF.

The chain combines TRBV4-2 with TRBJ2-5; a weak D match, TRBD2 (5 bases). Germline V lookup: CDR1 LGHNA, CDR2 YNFKEQ. The CDR3 length is 18 residues. V lost 1 base to trimming and J lost 3 bases, with 21 bases between them. CDR3 sequence reads: CASSQVGKTGREKETQYF. For the CDR3, the DNA is TGTGCCAGCAGCCAAGTGGGGAAAACGGGAAGAGAAAAAGAGACCCAGTACTTC.